The sequence of this T cell receptor (beta chain) was determined in a study of metastatic and nonmetastatic thyroid tumors. About the study: It was across blood and tumor or nodule tissue from malignant and benign thyroid patients that repertoires were compared.

CDR1 WSHSY and CDR2 SAAADI come from the germline V gene. V was cut by 0 bases and J by 8 bases, with 14 bases left in between. This CDR3 contains 15 residues. This clone was seen only a few times. Its antigen remains unidentified. Findings and limits, study-wide: According to reports, the diversity of TCR beta was significantly higher in malignant thyroid tumors than in benign nodules, and this held in both blood and tumor samples.

Until they underwent thyroid surgery, no patient had received any treatment. In the original analysis: In papillary thyroid cancer, a distant-metastasis classifier was built using CDR3 differences across clinicopathological groups. TCRdb reanalyzed the PCR reads via MiXCR. V and J calls and clone size were set by TCRdb, not the authors. The sample contains roughly 6,000 clones, roughly a third of which appear only once. This TCR derives from a female donor with papillary thyroid cancer or a benign thyroid nodule (not recorded which). Some clones in this sample may be carry-over from other donors' samples. The rearrangement links TRBV10-2 to TRBJ2-1; D not certain. The source material was tumor tissue. CDR3 sequence reads: CASSESTATGHEQFF. As DNA, the CDR3 is TGCGCCAGCAGTGAGTCGACTGCAACCGGGCATGAGCAGTTCTTC.